These T cell receptor beta chains were read from a single sample in a study of identical twins. A single record per CDR3 protein comes from TCRdb applying MiXCR to the 5' RACE reads. The sample includes fewer than 250,000 distinct CDR3 sequences, about 7% of them seen just once. The data also belong to a second study, concerning yellow fever vaccine responses in identical twins.

Sequencing was performed on memory (CD45RO+) T cells sorted from blood. The receptors shown here come from a woman aged 18-35 years in good health. CDR3s include the opening cysteine and the closing phenylalanine or tryptophan. A D gene is named only where the DNA matches it firmly. Clone size appears in some rows only: once, few, many, or a class for an expanded clone.

>few|11|TRBV2|TRBJ2-1|TRBD1
TGTGCCAGCAGAGGGGGCCATGAGCAGTTCTTC
CASRGGHEQFF
>many|13|TRBV7-2|TRBJ2-5|NA
TGTGCCAGCAGCTTAGGAACCAAAGAGACCCAGTACTTC
CASSLGTKETQYF
>NA|14|TRBV11-2|TRBJ2-2|NA
TGTGCCAGCAGCTTATTCAGGGATCGAGGGGAGCTGTTTTTT
CASSLFRDRGELFF
>few|15|TRBV5-1|TRBJ1-2|TRBD1
TGCGCCAGCAGCTTGGTCGCAGGGGGTTCGAATGGCTACACCTTC
CASSLVAGGSNGYTF
>NA|14|TRBV12-1|TRBJ2-3|NA
TGTGCCAGCAGCTTTCTAGCGCGTTCAGATACGCAGTATTTT
CASSFLARSDTQYF
>NA|13|TRBV5-6|TRBJ2-1|NA
TGTGCCAGCAGCTTCGGGAGTTTACCTGAGCAGTTCTTC
CASSFGSLPEQFF
>many|14|TRBV7-9|TRBJ1-1|TRBD1
TGTGCCAGCAGTCAGGACAGGTTGAACACTGAAGCTTTCTTT
CASSQDRLNTEAFF
>few|12|TRBV2|TRBJ2-2|NA
TGTGCCAGCAGGACTAGATACGGGGAGCTGTTTTTT
CASRTRYGELFF
>NA|12|TRBV20-1|TRBJ2-5|NA
TGCAGTTTCAGATGGGGAGAAGAGACCCAGTACTTC
CSFRWGEETQYF
>NA|14|TRBV28|TRBJ1-2|NA
TGTGCCACCATGGCAGGCGCCGCTAACTATGGCTACACCTTC
CATMAGAANYGYTF
>NA|15|TRBV7-9|TRBJ1-2|TRBD1
TGTGCCAGCAGCTTAGCGGGGGACAGGGACTATGGCTACACCTTC
CASSLAGDRDYGYTF
>NA|16|TRBV6-1|TRBJ1-1|NA
TGTGCCAGCAGGGAAGGGACCCTACGTTATCCCACTGAAGCTTTCTTT
CASREGTLRYPTEAFF
>NA|16|TRBV28|TRBJ2-7|NA
TGTGCCAGCAAGGAACAGGGCCCGATAGCTGGTCTCGAGCAGTACTTC
CASKEQGPIAGLEQYF
>many|15|TRBV6-1|TRBJ2-1|NA
TGTGCCAGCGGGGCCCGGGAAAGTCTCCGCGATGAGCAGTTCTTC
CASGARESLRDEQFF
>few|15|TRBV5-6|TRBJ1-6|TRBD1
TGTGCCAGCAGCTTGTTCGACAGGGATAATTCACCCCTCCACTTT
CASSLFDRDNSPLHF
>NA|16|TRBV20-1|TRBJ2-3|TRBD2
TGCTGTGCTAGAGGCCCCCTAGCGGTTATCACAGATACGCAGTATTTT
CCARGPLAVITDTQYF
>many|14|TRBV5-1|TRBJ1-2|NA
TGCGCCAGCAGCTCTAGTTCGGTGTCCTATGGCTACACCTTC
CASSSSSVSYGYTF
>NA|16|TRBV7-2|TRBJ2-3|TRBD2
TGTGCCAGCAGCCAACGACTAGCAGGTAGTTCAGATACGCTGTATTTT
CASSQRLAGSSDTLYF
>few|15|TRBV7-2|TRBJ2-7|TRBD1
TGTGCCAGCAGCTTACGGAGCAGGGGGCTAGGTGAGCAGTACTTC
CASSLRSRGLGEQYF
>few|12|TRBV4-1|TRBJ1-1|TRBD1
TGCGCCAGCAGCCCACAGGGGGCTGAAGCTTTCTTT
CASSPQGAEAFF
>NA|13|TRBV19|TRBJ2-4|NA
TGTGCCAGTAGCGATGGAGGAGGGGACATTCAGTACTTC
CASSDGGGDIQYF
>few|14|TRBV5-5|TRBJ2-1|NA
TGTGCCAGCAGCTGGAACCGGAACTACAATGAGCAGTTCTTC
CASSWNRNYNEQFF
>many|14|TRBV5-1|TRBJ1-1|NA
TGCGCCAGCAGCCTGCTGGGATTGGACACTGAAGCTTTCTTT
CASSLLGLDTEAFF
>NA|14|TRBV12-3/TRBV12-4|TRBJ2-1|TRBD1
TGTGCCAGCAGCTCACAGGGGACCTACAATGAGCAGTTCTTC
CASSSQGTYNEQFF
>many|14|TRBV5-1|TRBJ2-3|TRBD1
TGCGCCAGCAGTAGGCAGGGGGCCTCAGATACGCAGTATTTT
CASSRQGASDTQYF
>many|13|TRBV6-5|TRBJ1-5|NA
TGTGCCAGCAGTTATCTGAGGGGACAGCCCCAGCATTTT
CASSYLRGQPQHF
>many|16|TRBV7-6|TRBJ2-1|TRBD2
TGTGCCAGCAGCTTGCCCCTAGCGGGAGCTTACAATGAGCAGTTCTTC
CASSLPLAGAYNEQFF
>many|24|TRBV5-1|TRBJ2-2|TRBD2
TGCGCCAGCAGCTTGGCCTACTTTCAAACCGGGACTAGCGGGAAGCCGTGGAACACCGGGGAGCTGTTTTTT
CASSLAYFQTGTSGKPWNTGELFF
>NA|17|TRBV2|TRBJ2-1|TRBD2
TGTGCCAGCAGTGTCTCTCCGGGACTAGCGGGAGCAAATGAGCAGTTCTTC
CASSVSPGLAGANEQFF
>NA|16|TRBV18|TRBJ1-5|TRBD1
TGTGCCAGCTCACGCACGGACAGGGAAAGGAATCAGCCCCAGCATTTT
CASSRTDRERNQPQHF